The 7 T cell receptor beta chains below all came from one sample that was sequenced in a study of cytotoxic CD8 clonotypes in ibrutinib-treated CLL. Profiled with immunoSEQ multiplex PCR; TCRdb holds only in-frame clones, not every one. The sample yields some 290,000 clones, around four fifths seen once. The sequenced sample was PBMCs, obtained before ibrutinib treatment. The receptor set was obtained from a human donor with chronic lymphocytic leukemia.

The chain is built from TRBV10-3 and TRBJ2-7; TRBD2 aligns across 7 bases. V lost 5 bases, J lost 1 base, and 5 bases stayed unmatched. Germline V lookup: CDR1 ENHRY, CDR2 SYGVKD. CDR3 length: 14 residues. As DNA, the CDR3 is TGTGCCATCAGTCCCGGGACTATATCCTACGAGCAGTACTTC. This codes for CAISPGTISYEQYF.

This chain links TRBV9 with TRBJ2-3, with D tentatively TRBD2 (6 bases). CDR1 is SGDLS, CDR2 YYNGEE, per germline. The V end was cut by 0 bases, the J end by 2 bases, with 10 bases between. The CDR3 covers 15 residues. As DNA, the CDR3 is TGTGCCAGCAGCGTAGATAGCGGCCCCACAGATACGCAGTATTTT. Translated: CASSVDSGPTDTQYF.

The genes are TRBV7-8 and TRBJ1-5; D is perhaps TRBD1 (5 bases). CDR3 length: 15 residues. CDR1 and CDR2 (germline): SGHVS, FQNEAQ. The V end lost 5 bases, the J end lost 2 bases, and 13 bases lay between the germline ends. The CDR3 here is CASSPQAGGNQPQHF. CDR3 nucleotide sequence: TGTGCCAGCAGCCCTCAAGCGGGGGGCAATCAGCCCCAGCATTTT.

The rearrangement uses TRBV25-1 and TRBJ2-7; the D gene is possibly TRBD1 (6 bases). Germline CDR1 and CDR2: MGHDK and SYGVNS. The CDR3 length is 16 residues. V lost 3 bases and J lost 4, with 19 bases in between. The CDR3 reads CASSDPGFWGRYEQYF. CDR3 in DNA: TGTGCCAGCAGTGATCCGGGGTTTTGGGGGCGTTACGAGCAGTACTTC.

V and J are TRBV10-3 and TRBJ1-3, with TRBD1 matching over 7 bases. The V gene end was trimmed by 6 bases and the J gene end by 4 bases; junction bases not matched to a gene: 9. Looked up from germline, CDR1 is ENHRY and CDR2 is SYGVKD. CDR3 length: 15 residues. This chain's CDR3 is CAIRKPGTEGNTIYF. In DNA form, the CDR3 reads TGTGCCATCAGGAAACCTGGGACAGAAGGAAACACCATATATTTT.

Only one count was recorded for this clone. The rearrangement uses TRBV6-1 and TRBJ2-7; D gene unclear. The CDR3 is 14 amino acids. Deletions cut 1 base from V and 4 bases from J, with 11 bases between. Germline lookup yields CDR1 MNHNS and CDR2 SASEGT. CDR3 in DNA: TGTGCCAGCAGTGAAGGTTCATTTAGTTACGAGCAGTACTTC. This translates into CASSEGSFSYEQYF.

DNA for the CDR3: TGTGCCAGCAGCTTCACTAGTTCGTACAATGAGCAGTTCTTC. It encodes CASSFTSSYNEQFF. The chain employs TRBV5-6 and TRBJ2-1; perhaps TRBD2 as D (5 bases). The CDR3 spans 14 residues. Germline-derived CDR1 and CDR2 are SGHDT and YYEEEE. V was trimmed by 2 bases and J by 4 bases, leaving 10 bases between them.